Listed below are T cell receptor beta chains from one sample, sequenced in a study of long-term antiretroviral therapy in people with HIV. TCRdb's copy holds only in-frame clones and misses some; the assay was immunoSEQ multiplex PCR. Of about 24,000 clones in the sample, about 80% were seen once. The sequencing used unsorted PBMCs, collected 1.2 years after starting antiretroviral therapy. Source of these receptors: a woman in her thirties or forties with HIV. The CDR3 runs from the conserved cysteine through the conserved F or W. The order of the fields is CDR3 protein, CDR3 DNA, V gene, D gene, clone size, J gene. A D gene is named only where the DNA matches it firmly. Size tells how often a clone was seen (once, few, many) or the class of an expanded clone, and some rows leave it out.

cdr3_aa: CASSETRWAVGGYTF
cdr3_nt: TGCGCCAGCAGCGAAACCCGGTGGGCGGTAGGCGGCTACACCTTC
v_call: TRBV4-3
d_call: -
clone_size: -
j_call: TRBJ1-2

cdr3_aa: CASSLVGLAGFEFF
cdr3_nt: TGTGCCAGCAGCTTGGTGGGACTAGCGGGGTTTGAATTCTTC
v_call: TRBV5-6
d_call: TRBD2
clone_size: -
j_call: TRBJ2-1

cdr3_aa: CASSSQGRNARSGYTF
cdr3_nt: TGTGCCAGTAGTTCACAGGGGCGGAACGCACGTAGTGGCTACACCTTC
v_call: TRBV19
d_call: TRBD1
clone_size: -
j_call: TRBJ1-2

cdr3_aa: CASSLAYVRGPGDTQYF
cdr3_nt: TGCGCCAGCAGCTTGGCCTACGTCCGCGGGCCAGGGGATACGCAGTATTTT
v_call: TRBV5-1
d_call: -
clone_size: -
j_call: TRBJ2-3

cdr3_aa: CASSESVTTDTQYF
cdr3_nt: TGCGCCAGCAGTGAGTCGGTAACCACAGATACGCAGTATTTT
v_call: TRBV10-1
d_call: -
clone_size: -
j_call: TRBJ2-3

cdr3_aa: CSVEFWLAGGTYEQYF
cdr3_nt: TGCAGCGTTGAATTTTGGCTAGCGGGAGGTACCTACGAGCAGTACTTC
v_call: TRBV29-1
d_call: TRBD2
clone_size: few
j_call: TRBJ2-7

cdr3_aa: CASSLVASRYYEQYF
cdr3_nt: TGTGCCAGCAGCTTAGTAGCTAGCAGATACTACGAGCAGTACTTC
v_call: TRBV11-2
d_call: -
clone_size: -
j_call: TRBJ2-7

cdr3_aa: CASSAGEENTEAFF
cdr3_nt: TGTGCCAGCAGCGCCGGGGAGGAGAACACTGAAGCTTTCTTT
v_call: TRBV7-6
d_call: -
clone_size: once
j_call: TRBJ1-1

cdr3_aa: CASSLDYTINYGYTF
cdr3_nt: TGCGCCAGCAGTCTGGACTACACGATTAACTATGGCTACACCTTC
v_call: TRBV5-1
d_call: -
clone_size: -
j_call: TRBJ1-2

cdr3_aa: CASSLGQGETQYF
cdr3_nt: TGCGCCAGCAGCTTGGGACAGGGAGAGACCCAGTACTTC
v_call: TRBV5-1
d_call: TRBD1
clone_size: -
j_call: TRBJ2-5

cdr3_aa: CASTLTGRAEQFF
cdr3_nt: TGTGCCAGCACCTTAACGGGGAGGGCTGAGCAGTTCTTC
v_call: TRBV7-9
d_call: TRBD2
clone_size: -
j_call: TRBJ2-1

cdr3_aa: CASSNRGGYGYTF
cdr3_nt: TGTGCCAGCAGTAACAGGGGGGGCTATGGCTACACCTTC
v_call: TRBV6-1
d_call: TRBD1
clone_size: once
j_call: TRBJ1-2

cdr3_aa: CAWSDLHDYGYTF
cdr3_nt: TGTGCCTGGAGTGATTTACACGACTATGGCTACACCTTC
v_call: TRBV30
d_call: -
clone_size: -
j_call: TRBJ1-2

cdr3_aa: CASSQRAVTEAFF
cdr3_nt: TGTGCCAGCAGCCAGAGGGCGGTTACTGAAGCTTTCTTT
v_call: TRBV6-5
d_call: -
clone_size: -
j_call: TRBJ1-1

cdr3_aa: CASSQSGVGQPQHF
cdr3_nt: TGTGCCAGCAGCCAATCAGGGGTGGGACAGCCCCAGCATTTT
v_call: TRBV14
d_call: -
clone_size: -
j_call: TRBJ1-5

cdr3_aa: CASSSLAGSTYEQYF
cdr3_nt: TGTGCCAGCAGCTCACTAGCGGGATCGACCTACGAGCAGTACTTC
v_call: TRBV13
d_call: TRBD2
clone_size: -
j_call: TRBJ2-7

cdr3_aa: CASSSGGTGGHGYTF
cdr3_nt: TGTGCCAGCAGCTCAGGGGGGACAGGGGGCCATGGCTACACCTTC
v_call: TRBV6-5
d_call: TRBD1
clone_size: -
j_call: TRBJ1-2

cdr3_aa: CAWTSVGAGGHNEQFF
cdr3_nt: TGTGCCTGGACATCAGTAGGAGCGGGGGGGCACAATGAGCAGTTCTTC
v_call: TRBV30
d_call: TRBD2
clone_size: -
j_call: TRBJ2-1

cdr3_aa: CASGAGLTISYEQYF
cdr3_nt: TGTGCTAGTGGCGCTGGACTAACCATCTCCTACGAGCAGTACTTC
v_call: TRBV12-5
d_call: -
clone_size: -
j_call: TRBJ2-7

cdr3_aa: CASSDAAAPGNTEAFF
cdr3_nt: TGTGCCAGCAGTGACGCGGCAGCACCGGGGAACACTGAAGCTTTCTTT
v_call: TRBV2
d_call: -
clone_size: -
j_call: TRBJ1-1

cdr3_aa: CASSVGSVAGQETQYF
cdr3_nt: TGTGCCAGCAGCGTAGGGTCGGTAGCGGGGCAAGAGACCCAGTACTTC
v_call: TRBV9
d_call: TRBD2
clone_size: -
j_call: TRBJ2-5

cdr3_aa: CASLKTNSYEQYF
cdr3_nt: TGTGCCAGTCTGAAGACTAACTCCTACGAGCAGTACTTC
v_call: TRBV6-1
d_call: -
clone_size: -
j_call: TRBJ2-7

cdr3_aa: CASSYSLATNTGELFF
cdr3_nt: TGTGCCAGCAGTTACTCGTTAGCGACGAACACCGGGGAGCTGTTTTTT
v_call: TRBV6-5
d_call: -
clone_size: -
j_call: TRBJ2-2

cdr3_aa: CASGLGGQNSYNEQFF
cdr3_nt: TGTGCTAGTGGTTTGGGGGGACAGAACTCCTACAATGAGCAGTTCTTC
v_call: TRBV12-5
d_call: TRBD1
clone_size: -
j_call: TRBJ2-1

cdr3_aa: CAWSKGAYEQYF
cdr3_nt: TGTGCCTGGTCAAAGGGGGCCTACGAGCAGTACTTC
v_call: TRBV30
d_call: -
clone_size: -
j_call: TRBJ2-7

cdr3_aa: CASSRLAGNTGELFF
cdr3_nt: TGCGCCAGCAGCCGACTAGCGGGGAACACCGGGGAGCTGTTTTTT
v_call: TRBV5-1
d_call: TRBD2
clone_size: -
j_call: TRBJ2-2